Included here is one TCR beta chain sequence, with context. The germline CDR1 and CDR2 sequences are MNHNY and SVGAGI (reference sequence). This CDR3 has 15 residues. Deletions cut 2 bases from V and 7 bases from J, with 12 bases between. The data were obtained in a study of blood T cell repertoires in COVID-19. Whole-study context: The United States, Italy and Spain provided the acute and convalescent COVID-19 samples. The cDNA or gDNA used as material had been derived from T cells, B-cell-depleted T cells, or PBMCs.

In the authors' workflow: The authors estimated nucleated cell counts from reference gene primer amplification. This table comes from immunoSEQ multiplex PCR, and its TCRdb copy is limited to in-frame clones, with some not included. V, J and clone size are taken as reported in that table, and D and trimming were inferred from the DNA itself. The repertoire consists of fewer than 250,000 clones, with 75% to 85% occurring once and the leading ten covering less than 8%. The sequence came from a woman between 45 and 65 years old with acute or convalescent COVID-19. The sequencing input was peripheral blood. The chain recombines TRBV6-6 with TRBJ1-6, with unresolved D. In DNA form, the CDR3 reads TGTGCCAGCAGTTACCATCGAAGGCGGAATTCACCCCTCCACTTT. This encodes CASSYHRRRNSPLHF.